Each of the 8 T cell receptor beta chains below was sequenced from the same sample in a study of blood T cell repertoires in COVID-19. Assay used: immunoSEQ multiplex PCR; TCRdb lists only in-frame clones, some missing. The repertoire includes over 250,000 clones, about 90% of them detected once, and less than 6% sits in the top ten. The sequenced sample was PBMCs or T cells enriched from blood (not recorded which). The receptors were sampled from a woman in her 30s who had recovered from COVID-19.

This rearrangement joins TRBV6-1 to TRBJ1-2; tentative D call: TRBD1 (6 bases). V was clipped by 1 base and J by 6 bases, with 12 bases between them. This CDR3 is built from 14 residues. Germline lookup yields CDR1 MNHNS and CDR2 SASEGT. DNA for the CDR3: TGTGCCAGCAGTGAAGGCCCTGGGGGCAATGGCTACACCTTC. It translates to CASSEGPGGNGYTF.

This clone was picked up one time. This sequence joins TRBV27 and TRBJ1-2; 10 nucleotides line up with TRBD1. Per germline, CDR1 MNHEY and CDR2 SMNVEV (reference sequence). V was pared by 5 bases and J by 3 bases, with 3 bases of the junction left unmatched. This CDR3 spans 14 amino acids. The CDR3 spells CASSPDRGHYGYTF. The CDR3 DNA reads as TGTGCCAGCAGTCCTGACAGGGGGCACTATGGCTACACCTTC.

This chain links TRBV10-2 with TRBJ1-5, with a tentative D call TRBD1 (6 bases). CDR3 length: 13 amino acids. Trimming removed 5 bases at V and 1 base at J, with 6 bases between. CDR1 is WSHSY, CDR2 SAAADI, per germline. The DNA for the CDR3 is TGCGCCAGCAGTACAGGGAGCAATCAGCCCCAGCATTTT. It specifies CASSTGSNQPQHF.

This chain uses TRBV19 with TRBJ2-1; TRBD1 agrees at 9 bases. The germline CDR1 and CDR2 sequences are LNHDA and SQIVND (reference sequence). The CDR3 extends over 11 amino acids. The CDR3 region is CATGQGNEQFF. CDR3 sequence (DNA): TGTGCAACGGGACAGGGCAATGAGCAGTTCTTC.

The rearrangement joins TRBV11-3 to TRBJ2-3; D remains ambiguous. Trimming removed 2 bases from V and 5 bases from J, with 8 bases in between. Germline CDR1 reads SGHNT; CDR2 reads YENEEA. The CDR3 has 13 residues. The CDR3: CASSLNQLDTQYF. CDR3 nucleotides: TGTGCCAGCAGCTTAAATCAGTTAGATACGCAGTATTTT.

This clone was seen a handful of times. At the DNA level, this CDR3 is encoded by other sequences in the same sample as well. The CDR3 reads CASSPRTGDMNTEAFF. CDR3 nucleotides: TGTGCCAGCTCTCCCCGGACAGGGGATATGAACACTGAAGCTTTCTTT. V usage is TRBV18 and J usage is TRBJ1-1, with 9 bases fitting TRBD1. CDR1 is KGHSH, CDR2 LQKENI, per germline. J was trimmed by 0 bases and V by 6 bases; bases with no gene match: 8. The CDR3 covers 16 residues.

In its sample, this clone was seen a few times. The J gene is TRBJ2-6, the V gene TRBV7-2; D is perhaps TRBD1 (6 bases). With 2 bases removed from V and 0 bases from J, the gap between germline ends came to 14 bases. CDR3 length: 18 amino acids. Germline CDR1 and CDR2: SGHTA and FQGNSA. CDR3 in DNA: TGTGCCAGCAGCTTATGGGCAGGGGACCTCTCTGGGGCCAACGTCCTGACTTTC. Residues: CASSLWAGDLSGANVLTF. The full variable domain, rest sourced from reference TRBV7-2 and TRBJ2-6, is GAGVSQSPSNKVTEKGKDVELRCDPISGHTALYWYRQSLGQGLEFLIYFQGNSAPDKSGLPSDRFSAERTGGSVSTLTIQRTQQEDSAVYLCASSLWAGDLSGANVLTFGAGSRLTVL.

The chain couples TRBV27 to TRBJ1-1, with 9 positions matching TRBD1. CDR1 and CDR2 (germline): MNHEY, SMNVEV (reference sequence). V was clipped by 6 bases and J by 2 bases; unmatched bases: 13. The CDR3 contains 17 residues. The CDR3 spells CASRSFGTGSFNTEAFF. The CDR3 coding sequence is TGTGCCAGCAGATCTTTCGGGACAGGGAGCTTCAACACTGAAGCTTTCTTT.